The clone carrying this TCR beta chain was detected only a few times. Its antigen is currently unknown. From RNA transcripts, TCR beta CDR3 regions were amplified. First-round RT-PCR of the TCR CDR3 relied on the HTBI primer set. TCRdb re-derived calls from the multiplex PCR reads in MiXCR, one entry per CDR3 protein. Of 500,000 to 700,000 distinct CDR3 sequences listed, 16% are singletons. This entry comes from a study of T cells in Graves' hyperthyroidism and ophthalmopathy. Uncontrolled infection, other autoimmune disease, pregnancy or lactation barred patients from enrollment. V lost 2 bases to trimming and J lost 6 bases, with 16 bases between them. This CDR3 contains 16 residues. Germline loops: CDR1 SEHNR, CDR2 FQNEAQ (reference sequence). The study, taken as a whole, reports: Separation of ophthalmopathy from stable hyperthyroidism was achieved by a 13 V-J model. Ophthalmopathy was identified by the model a median about six months ahead of onset.

The sample consisted of blood. This TCR was recovered from a woman under 30 with Graves' hyperthyroidism. The V call is TRBV7-9, the J call TRBJ1-4; D not resolved. CDR3 amino acids: CASSLSVEGRHEKLFF. The CDR3 nucleotides are TGTGCCAGCAGCTTATCAGTAGAGGGCAGACATGAAAAACTGTTTTTT.